One sample yielded the 13 T cell receptor beta chains listed below, sequenced in a study of lymphopenia after photon versus proton radiotherapy. Generated by immunoSEQ multiplex PCR, the TCRdb table keeps only in-frame clones and is missing some. The table records around 50,000 clones, approximately 88% of them present only once. The specimen was peripheral blood, collected from a patient treated with proton-based radiotherapy. These receptors came from a man in his sixties with pancreatic cancer.

The rearrangement uses TRBV18 and TRBJ1-2; D ambiguous. Germline CDR1 is KGHSH and CDR2 is LQKENI. This CDR3 has 15 amino acids. V was cut by 1 base and J by 8 bases, with 17 bases left in between. The CDR3 spells CASSPLSAPGRGYTF. The CDR3 DNA is TGTGCCAGCTCACCACTGTCGGCCCCAGGAAGGGGCTACACCTTC.

The chain recombines TRBV19 with TRBJ1-1, with D maybe TRBD1 (6 bases). The CDR3 has 16 residues. CDR1 is LNHDA and CDR2 is SQIVND in the germline V gene (reference sequence). V lost 7 bases, J lost 1 base, and 19 bases lay in between. DNA of the CDR3: TGTGCCAGTACCCGGAGGGGGATCTCGAAGAACACTGAAGCTTTCTTT. Amino acids: CASTRRGISKNTEAFF.

The J gene is TRBJ1-1, the V gene TRBV2; tentative D call: TRBD1 (5 bases). Trimming cost V 6 bases and J 4 bases, with 12 bases left between them. Germline V gives CDR1 SNHLY, CDR2 FYNNEI. This CDR3 spans 13 amino acids. CDR3 in amino acids: CASREGSITEAFF. For the CDR3, the DNA is TGTGCCAGCAGGGAGGGGTCTATCACTGAAGCTTTCTTT.

This chain uses TRBV6-5 with TRBJ1-2; D is perhaps TRBD1 (6 bases). The V gene's germline CDR1 is MNHEY and CDR2 SVGAGI. The CDR3 consists of 15 residues. Trimming took off 4 bases at V and 7 bases at J, with 19 bases between the two ends. The CDR3, as DNA: TGTGCCAGCAGTTCAGGGTTTCAGGGGCTGGGTGGCTACACCTTC. It yields the protein CASSSGFQGLGGYTF.

The J gene is TRBJ1-1, the V gene TRBV25-1, with D possibly TRBD1 on 5 matching bases. Trimming removed 9 bases from V and 1 base from J, with 15 bases in between. Germline CDR1 is MGHDK and CDR2 is SYGVNS. The CDR3 loop spans 14 amino acids. The CDR3 reads CARIPGRRNTEAFF. CDR3 nucleotide sequence: TGTGCCAGAATACCGGGACGGAGGAACACTGAAGCTTTCTTT.

This chain connects TRBV28 to TRBJ2-7, with 12 bases lining up with TRBD1. Germline CDR1 is MDHEN and CDR2 is SYDVKM. The CDR3 runs 16 residues. J lost 3 bases, V lost 5 bases, and 8 bases had no gene match. In DNA, the CDR3 is TGTGCCAGCAGTCGACTGGGGGACAGGGGGCTCTACGAGCAGTACTTC. It specifies CASSRLGDRGLYEQYF.

The rearrangement links TRBV5-4 to TRBJ2-3; D call uncertain. Germline-derived CDR1 and CDR2 are SGHNT and YYREEE (reference sequence). CDR3 length equals 13 residues. The germline V and J ends were trimmed by 0 bases and 1 base, with 3 bases remaining between them. The CDR3: CASSLAGTDTQYF. DNA for the CDR3: TGTGCCAGCAGCTTGGCGGGCACAGATACGCAGTATTTT.

The chain couples TRBV15 to TRBJ1-5, with D unresolved. Trimming shortened V by 6 bases and J by 6 bases, and 15 bases separated the two germline ends. This CDR3 region has 14 residues. From germline, CDR1 is LNHNV and CDR2 YYDKDF (reference sequence). Written as DNA, the CDR3 is TGTGCCACCAGGCAAACCACCTTAAGTCAGCCCCAGCATTTT. It codes for CATRQTTLSQPQHF.

The V call is TRBV6-1, the J call TRBJ1-2; possible D gene TRBD1, 6 bases. The CDR3 extends over 14 amino acids. V lost 5 bases and J 2 bases, leaving 12 bases between the germline ends. CDR1 is MNHNS, CDR2 SASEGT, per germline. For the CDR3, the DNA is TGTGCCAGCAGTCCGGGACAAGAAAACTATGGCTACACCTTC. Protein: CASSPGQENYGYTF.

The chain is built from TRBV6-5 and TRBJ2-2; 7 bases align to TRBD1. Looked up from germline, CDR1 is MNHEY and CDR2 is SVGAGI. J was trimmed by 6 bases and V by 6 bases; bases with no gene match: 7. The CDR3 consists of 14 residues. CDR3 protein: CASSRTGAAGELFF. The DNA of the CDR3 is TGTGCCAGCAGCCGTACAGGGGCGGCCGGGGAGCTGTTTTTT.

The chain is built from TRBV27 and TRBJ2-5, with TRBD1 matching over 7 bases. The CDR3 consists of 13 residues. Trimming removed 5 bases from V and 5 bases from J; junction bases left unmatched: 5. Germline CDR1 MNHEY, CDR2 SMNVEV (reference sequence). In DNA, the CDR3 is TGTGCCAGCAGTGGACAGGCCCGTGAGACCCAGTACTTC. Protein: CASSGQARETQYF.

The V call is TRBV28, the J call TRBJ2-3; D perhaps matches TRBD1 (6 bases). V was pared by 8 bases and J by 4 bases, with 13 bases between. CDR3 length: 13 amino acids. From germline, CDR1 is MDHEN and CDR2 SYDVKM. Here the CDR3 DNA reads TGTGCCAGCGGGGGCTCAGTGTCAGATACGCAGTATTTT. It translates to CASGGSVSDTQYF.

V gene TRBV7-2 combines with J gene TRBJ1-2; the D is unclear. The CDR3 is made up of 12 amino acids. Germline V gene data show CDR1 as SGHTA and CDR2 as FQGNSA. Trimming took 3 bases from V and 10 from J, leaving 12 bases between them. This chain's CDR3 is CASSFVSRDYTF. In DNA, the CDR3 is TGTGCCAGCAGCTTCGTCAGCCGGGACTACACCTTC.